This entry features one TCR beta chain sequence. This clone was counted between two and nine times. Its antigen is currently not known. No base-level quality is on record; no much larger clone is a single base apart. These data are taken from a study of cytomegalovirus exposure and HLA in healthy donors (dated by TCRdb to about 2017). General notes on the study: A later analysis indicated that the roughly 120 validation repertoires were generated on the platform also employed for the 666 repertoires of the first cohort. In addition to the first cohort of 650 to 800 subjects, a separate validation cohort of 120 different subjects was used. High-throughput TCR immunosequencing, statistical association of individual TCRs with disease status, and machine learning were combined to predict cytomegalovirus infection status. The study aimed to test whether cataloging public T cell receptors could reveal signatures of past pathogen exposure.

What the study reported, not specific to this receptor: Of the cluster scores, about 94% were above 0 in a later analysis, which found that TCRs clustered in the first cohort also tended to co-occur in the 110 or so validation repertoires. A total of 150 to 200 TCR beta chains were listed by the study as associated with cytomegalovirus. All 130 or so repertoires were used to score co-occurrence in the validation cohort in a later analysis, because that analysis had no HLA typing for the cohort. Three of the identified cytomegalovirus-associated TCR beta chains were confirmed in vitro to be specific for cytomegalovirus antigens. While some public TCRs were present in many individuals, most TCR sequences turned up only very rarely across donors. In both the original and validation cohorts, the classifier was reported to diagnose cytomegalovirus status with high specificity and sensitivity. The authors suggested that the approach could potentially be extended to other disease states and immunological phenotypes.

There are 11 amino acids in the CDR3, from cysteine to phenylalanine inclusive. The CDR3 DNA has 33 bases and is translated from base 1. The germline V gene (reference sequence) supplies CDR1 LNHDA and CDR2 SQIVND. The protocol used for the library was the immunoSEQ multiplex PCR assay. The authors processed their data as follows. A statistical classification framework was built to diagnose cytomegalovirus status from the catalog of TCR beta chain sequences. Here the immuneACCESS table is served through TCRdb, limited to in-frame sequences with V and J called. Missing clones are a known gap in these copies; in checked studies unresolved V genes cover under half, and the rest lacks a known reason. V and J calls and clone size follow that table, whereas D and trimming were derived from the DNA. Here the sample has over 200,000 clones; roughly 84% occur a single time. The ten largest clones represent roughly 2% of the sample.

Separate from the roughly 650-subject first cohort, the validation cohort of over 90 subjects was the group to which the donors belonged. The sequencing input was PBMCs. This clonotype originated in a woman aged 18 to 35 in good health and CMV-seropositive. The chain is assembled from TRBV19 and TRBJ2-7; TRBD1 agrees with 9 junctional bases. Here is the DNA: TGTCGGGACAGGGTCCGATGCGAGCAGTACTTC. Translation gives CRDRVRCEQYF. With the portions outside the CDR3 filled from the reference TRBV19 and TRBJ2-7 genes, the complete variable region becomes DGGITQSPKYLFRKEGQNVTLSCEQNLNHDAMYWYRQDPGQGLRLIYYSQIVNDFQKGDIAEGYSVSREKKESFPLTVTSAQKNPTAFYLCRDRVRCEQYFGPGTRLTVT.